Each of the 30 T cell receptor beta chains below was sequenced from the same sample in a study of blood T cell repertoires in COVID-19. This table comes from immunoSEQ multiplex PCR, and its TCRdb copy is limited to in-frame clones, with some not included. The sample has 200,000 to 250,000 clones, about 86% seen once. The specimen sequenced was PBMCs or T cells enriched from blood (not recorded which). Every receptor here comes from a woman in her forties or fifties with acute COVID-19.

The gene calls are TRBV19 and TRBJ2-3; 7 bases line up with TRBD2. Germline CDR1 reads LNHDA; CDR2 reads SQIVND (reference sequence). The CDR3 runs 12 residues. The V segment lost 3 bases and the J segment 10 bases; nucleotides outside the gene matches: 4. The CDR3: CASSIPTSPQYF. The CDR3 region has the DNA TGTGCCAGTAGTATCCCGACTAGCCCGCAGTATTTT.

V is TRBV6-5 and J is TRBJ1-5, with unresolved D. Per germline, CDR1 MNHEY and CDR2 SVGAGI. This CDR3 has 14 residues. V lost 6 bases to trimming and J lost 7 bases, with 16 bases between them. The chain's CDR3 is CASSLVPTGQPQHF. The CDR3 coding sequence is TGTGCCAGCAGCCTAGTCCCGACGGGGCAGCCCCAGCATTTT.

This chain uses TRBV21-1 with TRBJ2-1; the DNA was not used to check the table's D call, TRBD2. TRBV21-1 is annotated as a pseudogene. This CDR3 contains 16 residues. CDR3 in amino acids: CAISLLAGVSYNEQFF. CDR3 in DNA: TGTGCCATCTCCCTCCTAGCGGGAGTTTCCTACAATGAGCAGTTCTTC.

This clone has more than one count but fewer than ten. The rearrangement joins TRBV6-6 to TRBJ1-3; D perhaps matches TRBD1 (5 bases). This CDR3 is 17 amino acids long. Germline CDR1 MNHNY, CDR2 SVGAGI (reference sequence). V lost 5 bases and J 3 bases, leaving 20 bases between the germline ends. The CDR3 nucleotides read TGTGCCAGCAGTCCGTTCTCAGGGTCTGCTGGTGGAAACACCATATATTTT. This encodes CASSPFSGSAGGNTIYF.

Concerning this clone: Different DNA sequences within this sample yield the same CDR3. V and J are TRBV7-9 and TRBJ1-2; possibly TRBD1 for D (6 bases). Trimming took 1 base from V and 8 from J, leaving 11 bases between them. Germline V gene data show CDR1 as SEHNR and CDR2 as FQNEAQ (reference sequence). CDR3 length: 13 residues. The chain's CDR3 is CASSLDRVGGYTF. The CDR3, as DNA: TGTGCCAGCAGCTTAGACAGGGTTGGAGGCTACACCTTC.

The genes are TRBV28 and TRBJ1-1, with 7 bases fitting TRBD1. This CDR3 is 14 amino acids long. Germline V gene data show CDR1 as MDHEN and CDR2 as SYDVKM. The J segment lost 5 bases and the V segment lost 6 bases, leaving 9 bases of the junction unmatched. The DNA of the CDR3 is TGTGCCAGCAGCTTTAGTAACAGGGGAACTGAAGCTTTCTTT. As protein: CASSFSNRGTEAFF.

V usage is TRBV28 and J usage is TRBJ1-2, with 8 positions matching TRBD1. V dropped 8 bases and J dropped 2; count of bases not matched to a gene: 7. The CDR3 extends over 14 amino acids. Germline V gene data show CDR1 as MDHEN and CDR2 as SYDVKM. For the CDR3, the DNA is TGTGCCAGCGGTCAGGGGGCGCAGAACTATGGCTACACCTTC. This translates into CASGQGAQNYGYTF.

The chain links TRBV24-1 to TRBJ2-3; a weak D match, TRBD2 (6 bases). V lost 3 bases and J lost 2, with 8 bases in between. Germline-derived CDR1 and CDR2 are KGHDR and SFDVKD. This CDR3 is built from 14 residues. As DNA, the CDR3 is TGTGCCACCAGTGATACGGGACTCACAGATACGCAGTATTTT. It yields the protein CATSDTGLTDTQYF.

This chain uses TRBV28 with TRBJ2-1; 10 bases are a match to TRBD1. The CDR3 has 15 residues. Germline V gives CDR1 MDHEN, CDR2 SYDVKM. J gave up 7 bases and V 3 bases, and 6 bases lay outside the gene matches. The CDR3 DNA sequence: TGTGCCAGCAGTTTGAGACAGGGGGCAAGAAATGAGCAGTTCTTC. Translating it yields CASSLRQGARNEQFF.

This rearrangement joins TRBV4-1 to TRBJ2-7; 8 bases fit TRBD1. V dropped 1 base and J dropped 2; count of bases not matched to a gene: 4. The CDR3 extends over 15 amino acids. Germline V gives CDR1 MGHRA, CDR2 YSYEKL. CDR3 protein: CASSQGRTGPYEQYF. Written as DNA, the CDR3 is TGCGCCAGCAGCCAAGGTCGGACAGGGCCCTACGAGCAGTACTTC.

The chain combines TRBV27 with TRBJ2-1; 9 bases align to TRBD1. This CDR3 spans 18 amino acids. CDR1 is MNHEY, CDR2 SMNVEV, per germline (reference sequence). The V and J ends lost 5 bases and 3 bases, in that order; junction bases with no gene match: 14. The CDR3 nucleotides are TGTGCCAGCAGTCCACCCCCCGTAGTGGGACAGGGCTACAATGAGCAGTTCTTC. The encoded protein is CASSPPPVVGQGYNEQFF.

The chain couples TRBV2 to TRBJ2-5; tentatively, D is TRBD1 (5 bases). The CDR3 runs to 11 residues. Trimming took 10 bases from V and 4 from J, leaving 10 bases between them. The germline gives CDR1 SNHLY, CDR2 FYNNEI. The CDR3 loop is CATRVGETQYF. The CDR3 DNA is TGTGCCACCAGGGTCGGAGAGACCCAGTACTTC. The full variable domain, completed using reference TRBV2 and TRBJ2-5, is EPEVTQTPSHQVTQMGQEVILRCVPISNHLYFYWYRQILGQKVEFLVSFYNNEISEKSEIFDDQFSVERPDGSNFTLKIRSTKLEDSAMYFCATRVGETQYFGPGTRLLVL.

In this sample, this clone turned up once. The gene calls are TRBV6-5 and TRBJ2-2, with D possibly being TRBD2 (5 bases). V lost 4 bases to trimming and J lost 5 bases, with 8 bases between them. The germline CDR1 and CDR2 sequences are MNHEY and SVGAGI. This CDR3 contains 13 residues. The CDR3 region has the DNA TGTGCCAGCAGTTTTCGGGAAACCGGGGAGCTGTTTTTT. As protein: CASSFRETGELFF.

The V call is TRBV4-2, the J call TRBJ2-7, with TRBD1 matching 7 bases. The CDR3 runs to 18 residues. From germline, CDR1 is LGHNA and CDR2 YNFKEQ. V lost 2 bases and J lost 4; bases outside the gene matches: 17. The DNA of the CDR3 is TGTGCCAGCAGCCAACATTCCGAAAAACCGGGACAGTTATACGAGCAGTACTTC. Encoded protein: CASSQHSEKPGQLYEQYF.

The rearrangement uses TRBV28 and TRBJ2-4; no clear D gene. The germline V gene has CDR1 MDHEN and CDR2 SYDVKM. V was clipped by 3 bases and J by 0 bases, with 15 bases between them. This CDR3 has 17 amino acids. CDR3 sequence reads: CASSFVSLPLAKNIQYF. Here the CDR3 DNA reads TGTGCCAGCAGTTTCGTTTCCCTCCCCCTAGCCAAAAACATTCAGTACTTC.

V is TRBV6-5 and J is TRBJ2-7; D may be TRBD2 (6 bases). This CDR3 comprises 11 residues. V lost 8 bases and J 4 bases, leaving 9 bases between the germline ends. CDR1 MNHEY and CDR2 SVGAGI come from the germline V gene. The CDR3 coding sequence is TGTGCCAGCCGGGACTTTTACGAGCAGTACTTC. It encodes CASRDFYEQYF.

The chain couples TRBV7-2 to TRBJ1-4; D is possibly TRBD1 (5 bases). From germline, CDR1 is SGHTA and CDR2 FQGNSA. This CDR3 region has 15 residues. Trimming pared 5 bases from V and 4 bases from J, leaving 14 bases between. CDR3 nucleotides: TGTGCCAGCAGCCCCGGAGGGGCAGGTAATGAAAAACTGTTTTTT. Translation gives CASSPGGAGNEKLFF. Full variable domain (outside the CDR3, taken from reference TRBV7-2 and TRBJ1-4): GAGVSQSPSNKVTEKGKDVELRCDPISGHTALYWYRQSLGQGLEFLIYFQGNSAPDKSGLPSDRFSAERTGGSVSTLTIQRTQQEDSAVYLCASSPGGAGNEKLFFGSGTQLSVL.

This chain connects TRBV11-3 to TRBJ2-3; 7 bases map to TRBD1. This CDR3 spans 16 amino acids. With 5 bases clipped from V and 5 bases from J, the junction kept 13 bases outside the gene matches. CDR1 SGHNT and CDR2 YENEEA come from the germline V gene. The CDR3 is CASSPRGSGGLDTQYF. The CDR3 region has the DNA TGTGCCAGCAGCCCAAGGGGGTCAGGGGGTTTAGATACGCAGTATTTT.

The chain is built from TRBV12-3 or TRBV12-4 and TRBJ1-5, with unresolved D. V shed 3 bases and J shed 3 bases, with 6 bases lying between them. The CDR3 length is 13 residues. CDR3 protein: CASSLRSNQPQHF. The CDR3 DNA sequence: TGTGCCAGCAGTTTGCGGTCCAATCAGCCCCAGCATTTT.

The gene calls are TRBV27 and TRBJ2-7; 9 positions agree with TRBD1. This CDR3 region has 16 residues. The germline V gene has CDR1 MNHEY and CDR2 SMNVEV (reference sequence). V lost 1 base and J lost 4; bases outside the gene matches: 8. The CDR3 sequence: CASSLYPGTGSYEQYF. CDR3 DNA sequence: TGTGCCAGCAGTTTATATCCGGGGACAGGGTCATACGAGCAGTACTTC.

The rearrangement uses TRBV19 and TRBJ1-5; TRBD1 matches 8 bases. Germline V gene data show CDR1 as LNHDA and CDR2 as SQIVND (reference sequence). There are 13 residues in the CDR3. Germline trimming cut 9 bases from V and 6 bases from J; bases unmatched to any gene: 7. CDR3 nucleotides: TGTGCCAGCCTTGGGACAGGAGTTCAGCCCCAGCATTTT. As protein: CASLGTGVQPQHF.

This chain joins TRBV29-1 and TRBJ1-1, with D unclear. Per germline, CDR1 SQVTM and CDR2 ANQGSEA. The ends were cut back, 1 base at V and 0 bases at J, with 6 bases in the middle. The CDR3 has 13 amino acids. This chain's CDR3 is CSVEGHLNTEAFF. The CDR3 DNA reads as TGCAGCGTTGAAGGACACCTGAACACTGAAGCTTTCTTT.

This chain uses TRBV30 with TRBJ1-1; tentative D call: TRBD1 (5 bases). Germline lookup yields CDR1 GTSNPN and CDR2 SVGIG (reference sequence). V was pared by 8 bases and J by 7 bases, with 14 bases between. The CDR3 length is 11 residues. The CDR3 loop reads CAGKRGGEAFF. The CDR3 DNA is TGTGCCGGAAAAAGGGGAGGTGAAGCTTTCTTT.

V usage is TRBV4-2 and J usage is TRBJ1-4, with 9 bases aligning to TRBD1. The germline V gene has CDR1 LGHNA and CDR2 YNFKEQ. V gave up 5 bases and J gave up 3 bases; unmatched junction bases: 16. The CDR3 loop spans 19 amino acids. CDR3 in DNA: TGTGCCAGCAGCAGAAAGACAGGGGGAGGGTCACCAGCTAATGAAAAACTGTTTTTT. This codes for CASSRKTGGGSPANEKLFF.

The genes are TRBV5-1 and TRBJ1-5, with 12 bases lining up with TRBD1. The J segment lost 7 bases and the V segment lost 4 bases, leaving 3 bases of the junction unmatched. Germline V lookup: CDR1 SGHRS, CDR2 YFSETQ. This CDR3 contains 14 residues. The CDR3 sequence is CASSAGTGGQPQHF. DNA for the CDR3: TGCGCCAGCAGCGCAGGGACAGGGGGCCAGCCCCAGCATTTT.

Only one count was recorded for this clone. V gene TRBV7-3 combines with J gene TRBJ1-1, with D perhaps matching TRBD1 (6 bases). Trimming removed 5 bases at V and 1 base at J, with 11 bases between. Germline CDR1 reads SGHTA; CDR2 reads FQGTGA. The CDR3 consists of 14 residues. The CDR3 DNA sequence: TGTGCCAGCAGCATACAGGGAGAGAACACTGAAGCTTTCTTT. Protein: CASSIQGENTEAFF.

This chain uses TRBV19 with TRBJ1-5; 10 nucleotides align to TRBD1. The CDR3 has 16 amino acids. CDR1 LNHDA and CDR2 SQIVND come from the germline V gene (reference sequence). V gave up 5 bases and J gave up 4 bases; unmatched junction bases: 8. CDR3 coding DNA: TGTGCCAGTAGTCCCTGGGACAGGGGAAAAAATCAGCCCCAGCATTTT. It specifies CASSPWDRGKNQPQHF. The variable domain in full, completed from reference TRBV19 and TRBJ1-5, reads DGGITQSPKYLFRKEGQNVTLSCEQNLNHDAMYWYRQDPGQGLRLIYYSQIVNDFQKGDIAEGYSVSREKKESFPLTVTSAQKNPTAFYLCASSPWDRGKNQPQHFGDGTRLSIL.

As DNA, the CDR3 is TGTGCCAGCAGCTTTTTTGGTAGAGGGGGATTGGATACGCAGTATTTT. Its translation is CASSFFGRGGLDTQYF. The chain employs TRBV7-8 and TRBJ2-3; D possibly corresponds to TRBD1 (6 bases). CDR1 and CDR2 from the germline V gene are SGHVS and FQNEAQ. V shed 3 bases and J shed 6 bases, with 19 bases lying between them. The CDR3 is made up of 16 amino acids.

J is TRBJ2-4 and V is TRBV6-2 or TRBV6-3; D is unresolved. The CDR3 sequence is 15 residues long. V shed 4 bases and J shed 7 bases, with 17 bases lying between them. Germline CDR1 and CDR2: MNHEY and SVGEGT. This CDR3 is CASSSLPSGWNIQYF. CDR3 coding DNA: TGTGCCAGCAGTTCCCTCCCGTCGGGTTGGAACATTCAGTACTTC.

The V call is TRBV11-2, the J call TRBJ2-7; possibly TRBD2 for D (5 bases). The CDR3 consists of 13 residues. Trimming cost V 1 base and J 4 bases, with 8 bases left between them. Germline values: CDR1 SGHAT, CDR2 FQNNGV. The CDR3 loop is CASSLAGVYEQYF. Here the CDR3 DNA reads TGTGCCAGCAGCTTAGCCGGGGTGTACGAGCAGTACTTC.